The rows below give T cell receptor beta chains drawn from one sample of a study of siplizumab effects on memory and regulatory T cells. TCRdb keeps only in-frame clones here, not all; method: immunoSEQ multiplex PCR. The sample includes some 100,000 clones, 90% to 95% seen only once; the top ten take approximately 0.73%. What was sequenced was Tregs sorted from blood. Every receptor here comes from a human donor in good health. CDR3s include the opening cysteine and the closing phenylalanine or tryptophan. The order of the fields is J gene, clone size, V gene, D gene, CDR3 DNA, CDR3 protein. A D gene is named only where the DNA matches it firmly. Size values are once, few and many counts, or a class for expanded clones, and some rows have none.

TRBJ2-7 | - | TRBV7-9 | - | TGTGCCAGCAGCTTAGTTGCCGAGCAGTACTTC | CASSLVAEQYF
TRBJ1-2 | - | TRBV25-1 | - | TGTGCCAGCAGTGACTACCGGACGAGCTATGGCTACACCTTC | CASSDYRTSYGYTF
TRBJ1-4 | - | TRBV2 | TRBD1 | TGTGCCAGCAGAGGTCGGACAGGGCAGGGCGAAAAACTGTTTTTT | CASRGRTGQGEKLFF
TRBJ1-2 | once | TRBV7-3 | TRBD1 | TGTGCCAGCAGCCTCTCCCCGGGACAGGGGTTCTATGGCTACACCTTC | CASSLSPGQGFYGYTF
TRBJ1-2 | - | TRBV6-5 | - | TGTGCCAGCAGAAAAGACAGACACTATGGCTACACCTTC | CASRKDRHYGYTF
TRBJ2-1 | - | TRBV27 | - | TGTGCCAGCAGTGGGATGGGTAGTCGACGTGATGAGCAGTTCTTC | CASSGMGSRRDEQFF
TRBJ1-2 | - | TRBV27 | TRBD1 | TGTGCCAGCAGTTTAAAAGGGATGGGCAGGGGGCTATATGGCTACACCTTC | CASSLKGMGRGLYGYTF
TRBJ2-5 | - | TRBV9 | - | TGTGCCAGCAGCGTAGACGTGATGCGGGAAGAGACCCAGTACTTC | CASSVDVMREETQYF
TRBJ1-3 | - | TRBV9 | - | TGTGCCAGCAGCCGAACTGGACAGGGAAACACCATATATTTT | CASSRTGQGNTIYF
TRBJ1-2 | once | TRBV20-1 | - | TGCAGTGCTCTCGGGTTCCCCGGCTACACCTTC | CSALGFPGYTF
TRBJ2-3 | once | TRBV6-5 | - | TGTGCCAGCAGTGACCGGGCCACAGATACGCAGTATTTT | CASSDRATDTQYF
TRBJ2-5 | - | TRBV5-4 | - | TGTGCCAGCAGCTTGCGTTTTCTCCAAGAGACCCAGTACTTC | CASSLRFLQETQYF
TRBJ1-2 | - | TRBV6-5 | TRBD1 | TGTGCCAGCAGTTACAGGACAGGGGGCAACTATGGCTACACCTTC | CASSYRTGGNYGYTF
TRBJ2-5 | - | TRBV27 | TRBD2 | TGTGCCAGCAGTTGGGCGGGGGGAGGCCAAGAGACCCAGTACTTC | CASSWAGGGQETQYF
TRBJ1-1 | - | TRBV6-6 | - | TGTGCCAGCAGTTACAGCTCGCCAGGAGCTTTCTTT | CASSYSSPGAFF
TRBJ2-2 | once | TRBV11-3 | - | TGTGCCAGCAGCTATAACCCGGGACGGGGGAACACCGGGGAGCTGTTTTTT | CASSYNPGRGNTGELFF
TRBJ1-2 | - | TRBV5-1 | TRBD1 | TGCGCCAGCAGCAAGGGGACAGCCGACGCTAACTATGGCTACACCTTC | CASSKGTADANYGYTF
TRBJ1-6 | once | TRBV5-1 | - | TGCGCCAGCAGCCTCGACGGTACCGGATCACCCCTCCACTTT | CASSLDGTGSPLHF
TRBJ2-1 | - | TRBV19 | TRBD2 | TGTGCCAGTAGTAGCAGTAGCGGGGGGCCCTACAATGAGCAGTTCTTC | CASSSSSGGPYNEQFF
TRBJ1-2 | - | TRBV6-6 | - | TGTGCCAGCAGTTTCGACAGTACCTATGGCTACACCTTC | CASSFDSTYGYTF
TRBJ2-1 | - | TRBV7-3 | - | TGTGCCAGCAGCCCGGGGACCACCGCCTACAATGAGCAGTTCTTC | CASSPGTTAYNEQFF
TRBJ1-3 | - | TRBV6-5 | - | TGTGCCAGCAGGTGGAGCTCTGGAAACACCATATATTTT | CASRWSSGNTIYF
TRBJ2-5 | - | TRBV5-1 | TRBD2 | TGCGCCAGCAGCTCCCCGGGACTAGTAAAAGAGACCCAGTACTTC | CASSSPGLVKETQYF
TRBJ1-4 | once | TRBV10-3 | - | TGTGCCATCAGTGAGTCAATAGCAACTAATGAAAAACTGTTTTTT | CAISESIATNEKLFF
TRBJ1-2 | - | TRBV27 | - | TGTGCCAGCAGTGCCAGCGGGGTCTACAACTATGGCTACACCTTC | CASSASGVYNYGYTF
TRBJ2-1 | - | TRBV6-6 | - | TGTGCCAGCACCCCACAGGGTAATGAGCAGTTCTTC | CASTPQGNEQFF
TRBJ2-7 | - | TRBV18 | TRBD2 | TGTGCCAGCTCACCTACGGGGGGTCGATACGAGCAGTACTTC | CASSPTGGRYEQYF
TRBJ1-1 | - | TRBV20-1 | - | TGCAGTGCGTTAGTGAACACTGAAGCTTTCTTT | CSALVNTEAFF
TRBJ2-3 | - | TRBV4-1 | TRBD2 | TGCGCCAGCAGCCAAACGGGACTAGCGGGGGGGATCGGTATAGATACGCAGTATTTT | CASSQTGLAGGIGIDTQYF
TRBJ1-2 | - | TRBV5-1 | - | TGCGCCAGCAGCTTGGGTTCGGGGGACTATGGCTACACCTTC | CASSLGSGDYGYTF
TRBJ2-7 | - | TRBV2 | - | TGTGCCAGCAGTCCGACGGTAACCTACGAGCAGTACTTC | CASSPTVTYEQYF
TRBJ2-7 | - | TRBV5-1 | - | TGCGCCAGCAGCGGCGGGTGGACTGAGTACGAGCAGTACTTC | CASSGGWTEYEQYF
TRBJ1-2 | - | TRBV27 | TRBD1 | TGTGCCAGCCGGGACAGCCCTTTCTATGGCTACACCTTC | CASRDSPFYGYTF
TRBJ1-2 | - | TRBV19 | TRBD1 | TGTGCCAGTAATATGGACAGGGGATTTTCCTATGGCTACACCTTC | CASNMDRGFSYGYTF
TRBJ1-2 | - | TRBV19 | - | TGTGCCAGTACCCCGACCCCCCCCGGGAATCGTAATGGCTACACCTTC | CASTPTPPGNRNGYTF
TRBJ1-6 | - | TRBV5-4 | - | TGTGCCAGCAGCTCCGAAATCAGGGGCCGGTGGAATAATTCACCCCTCCACTTT | CASSSEIRGRWNNSPLHF